These 25 T cell receptor beta chains were all obtained from the same sample, sequenced in a study of cytomegalovirus exposure and HLA in healthy donors. TCRdb keeps only in-frame clones here, not all; method: immunoSEQ multiplex PCR. The sample contains 150,000 to 200,000 clones, about 88% of which appear only once. The sample was PBMCs. These receptor sequences come from a woman younger than 35 in good health and CMV-seronegative.

V and J are TRBV5-1 and TRBJ2-1; TRBD2 might be the D (6 bases). V shed 0 bases and J shed 7 bases, with 17 bases lying between them. Germline V lookup: CDR1 SGHRS, CDR2 YFSETQ. This CDR3 region has 16 residues. The CDR3 DNA reads as TGCGCCAGCAGCTTGGAAACGGGAGCTGGGGAAAATGAGCAGTTCTTC. Protein: CASSLETGAGENEQFF.

The rearrangement uses TRBV4-3 and TRBJ2-1; no definite D call. In germline, CDR1 is LGHNA, CDR2 YSLEER. The germline V and J ends were trimmed by 4 bases and 0 bases, with 7 bases remaining between them. The CDR3 is made up of 14 amino acids. CDR3: CASSPLSSYNEQFF. The CDR3, as DNA: TGCGCCAGCAGCCCGCTAAGCTCCTACAATGAGCAGTTCTTC.

The CDR3 spells CASSLVAGDGRNTGELFF. CDR3 DNA: TGTGCCAGCAGCTTAGTAGCGGGAGATGGGAGGAACACCGGGGAGCTGTTTTTT. V gene TRBV13 combines with J gene TRBJ2-2, with 9 positions matching TRBD2. This CDR3 contains 18 residues. The J segment lost 1 base and the V segment lost 1 base, leaving 7 bases of the junction unmatched. Germline CDR1 and CDR2: PRHDT and FYEKMQ (reference sequence).

J is TRBJ2-7 and V is TRBV6-5, with D maybe TRBD1 (6 bases). There are 13 residues in the CDR3. V lost 2 bases to trimming and J lost 5 bases, with 10 bases between them. Looked up from germline, CDR1 is MNHEY and CDR2 is SVGAGI. Here the CDR3 DNA reads TGTGCCAGCAGTTACAAGGGGGTCCACGAGCAGTACTTC. Its protein is CASSYKGVHEQYF.

This clone was detected only once. The chain couples TRBV5-1 to TRBJ1-1; tentative D call: TRBD1 (5 bases). Trimming removed 2 bases at V and 4 bases at J, with 18 bases between. In germline, CDR1 is SGHRS, CDR2 YFSETQ. The CDR3 sequence is 16 residues long. DNA of the CDR3: TGCGCCAGCAGCTTTCGGGGGGATAGATCGGCCACTGAAGCTTTCTTT. It specifies CASSFRGDRSATEAFF.

The gene calls are TRBV6-5 and TRBJ2-7; 10 nucleotides align to TRBD1. Unmatched junction bases numbered 4, after V lost 0 bases and J lost 5 bases. Germline CDR1 MNHEY, CDR2 SVGAGI. The CDR3 covers 15 residues. The CDR3 loop is CASSYSGTGAHEQYF. The CDR3 DNA is TGTGCCAGCAGTTACTCGGGGACAGGGGCTCACGAGCAGTACTTC.

The CDR3 nucleotides read TGCGCCAGCAGCTTTGCGGGGGGGTTAGGCTACACCTTC. This sequence encodes CASSFAGGLGYTF. The rearrangement links TRBV5-1 to TRBJ1-2, with D maybe TRBD1 (5 bases). The germline V gene encodes CDR1 SGHRS and CDR2 YFSETQ. The CDR3 sequence is 13 residues long. V lost 2 bases and J 8 bases, leaving 13 bases between the germline ends. Filled out from reference TRBV5-1 and TRBJ1-2, the complete variable domain reads KAGVTQTPRYLIKTRGQQVTLSCSPISGHRSVSWYQQTPGQGLQFLFEYFSETQRNKGNFPGRFSGRQFSNSRSEMNVSTLELGDSALYLCASSFAGGLGYTFGSGTRLTVV.

The chain has TRBV7-2 and TRBJ2-1; TRBD2 aligns across 7 bases. Trimming cost V 1 base and J 7 bases; bases outside gene matches: 10. Germline loops: CDR1 SGHTA, CDR2 FQGNSA. The CDR3 runs to 16 residues. This CDR3 is CASSLGSGLVRNEQFF. CDR3 bases: TGTGCCAGCAGCTTAGGATCCGGACTAGTCAGGAATGAGCAGTTCTTC.

The chain links TRBV5-1 to TRBJ1-1; 7 bases agree with TRBD1. J was trimmed by 0 bases and V by 4 bases; bases with no gene match: 9. This CDR3 is built from 16 residues. The germline V gene encodes CDR1 SGHRS and CDR2 YFSETQ. The chain's CDR3 is CASSETGLLMNTEAFF. The CDR3 bases are TGCGCCAGCAGCGAGACAGGGTTGCTCATGAACACTGAAGCTTTCTTT.

The chain uses TRBV10-1 and TRBJ1-2, with a possible D match to TRBD1 (5 bases). CDR1 is WNHNN and CDR2 is SYGVQD in the germline V gene (reference sequence). Between the trimmed V and J ends, which lost 5 bases and 4 bases, there was a span of 23 bases. The CDR3 is 17 amino acids. CDR3 loop: CASSPMSGWVVCYGYTF. The DNA for the CDR3 is TGCGCCAGCAGTCCTATGTCAGGGTGGGTCGTTTGCTATGGCTACACCTTC.

CDR3 loop: CASSSQGHEQFF. The CDR3 region has the DNA TGTGCCAGCAGCTCTCAGGGCCATGAGCAGTTCTTC. The V and J genes are TRBV7-2 and TRBJ2-1; D possibly corresponds to TRBD1 (5 bases). V was pared by 4 bases and J by 8 bases, with 9 bases between. The germline gives CDR1 SGHTA, CDR2 FQGNSA. This CDR3 contains 12 residues.

With respect to this clone: The same CDR3 arises from other DNA sequences in this sample as well. This sequence joins TRBV4-3 and TRBJ2-5, with 11 bases lining up with TRBD2. This CDR3 contains 15 residues. V shed 1 base, J shed 5 bases, and the junction held 3 bases outside the gene matches. CDR1 LGHNA and CDR2 YSLEER come from the germline V gene. The chain's CDR3 is CASSQGSGRGETQYF. The CDR3 DNA reads as TGCGCCAGCAGCCAAGGTAGCGGGAGGGGTGAGACCCAGTACTTC.

V usage is TRBV4-3 and J usage is TRBJ2-3; 9 bases line up with TRBD1. CDR3 length equals 16 residues. Germline V lookup: CDR1 LGHNA, CDR2 YSLEER. The junction had 6 bases not matched to a gene; V was cut back by 3 bases and J by 2 bases. The CDR3 is CASSQNRDRATDTQYF. CDR3 coding DNA: TGCGCCAGCAGCCAGAACCGGGACAGGGCCACAGATACGCAGTATTTT.

The V call is TRBV10-1, the J call TRBJ2-1, with D possibly matching TRBD2 (5 bases). This CDR3 is built from 13 residues. The V end was cut by 1 base, the J end by 7 bases, with 8 bases between. Germline values: CDR1 WNHNN, CDR2 SYGVQD (reference sequence). The CDR3 protein is CASSEFRRNEQFF. The CDR3 nucleotides read TGCGCCAGCAGTGAGTTTCGGAGGAATGAGCAGTTCTTC.

This rearrangement joins TRBV19 to TRBJ1-2, with 9 bases aligning to TRBD1. The V segment lost 4 bases and the J segment 7 bases; nucleotides outside the gene matches: 4. This CDR3 is 13 amino acids long. CDR1 LNHDA and CDR2 SQIVND come from the germline V gene (reference sequence). CDR3 region: CASSTGQGTGYTF. In nucleotides, the CDR3 is TGTGCCAGTAGTACCGGACAGGGGACTGGCTACACCTTC.

This clone appeared a single time. The genes are TRBV29-1 and TRBJ2-1; 9 nucleotides align to TRBD2. The V segment lost 0 bases and the J segment 6 bases; nucleotides outside the gene matches: 18. The CDR3 is made up of 19 amino acids. The V gene's germline CDR1 is SQVTM and CDR2 ANQGSEA. CDR3 protein: CSVEEQKRRSGRPLNEQFF. CDR3 DNA sequence: TGCAGCGTTGAAGAGCAAAAGAGAAGGAGCGGGAGGCCCCTCAATGAGCAGTTCTTC.

The chain links TRBV27 to TRBJ1-1; D might be TRBD1 (6 bases). Trimming pared 4 bases from V and 4 bases from J, leaving 13 bases between. This CDR3 has 14 amino acids. Germline-derived CDR1 and CDR2 are MNHEY and SMNVEV (reference sequence). The CDR3 is CASSSLGAGTEAFF. The CDR3 nucleotides read TGTGCCAGCAGTTCCCTGGGGGCTGGCACTGAAGCTTTCTTT.

This clone was observed once. The V gene is TRBV11-3, the J gene TRBJ2-4, with 7 bases lining up with TRBD2. Germline CDR1 and CDR2: SGHNT and YENEEA. The CDR3 is 13 residues long. V shed 7 bases and J 8 bases; nucleotides not matched to a gene: 8. CDR3 in amino acids: CASTTRGTDIQYF. In DNA, the CDR3 is TGTGCCAGCACTACGCGGGGGACGGACATTCAGTACTTC. Looking up the rest from reference TRBV11-3 and TRBJ2-4 gives the full variable domain: EAGVVQSPRYKIIEKKQPVAFWCNPISGHNTLYWYLQNLGQGPELLIRYENEEAVDDSQLPKDRFSAERLKGVDSTLKIQPAELGDSAVYLCASTTRGTDIQYFGAGTRLSVL.

The V gene is TRBV27, the J gene TRBJ1-2; 12 nucleotides match TRBD1. The V segment lost 6 bases and the J segment 7 bases; nucleotides outside the gene matches: 6. Germline assignment: CDR1 MNHEY and CDR2 SMNVEV (reference sequence). The CDR3 covers 14 residues. This CDR3 reads CASSPGTGGFGYTF. The CDR3 coding sequence is TGTGCCAGCAGCCCCGGGACAGGGGGCTTTGGCTACACCTTC.

The chain uses TRBV7-9 and TRBJ2-7, with 9 bases identical to TRBD1. V was clipped by 1 base and J by 2 bases; unmatched bases: 6. Germline CDR1 is SEHNR and CDR2 is FQNEAQ (reference sequence). CDR3 length: 16 residues. This CDR3 reads CASSLGGQGWTYEQYF. The CDR3 DNA reads TGTGCCAGCAGCTTAGGGGGACAGGGATGGACCTACGAGCAGTACTTC.

The chain joins TRBV5-6 to TRBJ1-1; D call uncertain. Germline V gene lookup returns CDR1 SGHDT and CDR2 YYEEEE. The CDR3 extends over 16 amino acids. V was cut by 0 bases and J by 0 bases, with 12 bases left in between. The CDR3, as DNA: TGTGCCAGCAGCTTGGCCCGGGAGCCAATGAACACTGAAGCTTTCTTT. This encodes CASSLAREPMNTEAFF.

The gene calls are TRBV5-1 and TRBJ1-1; D gene uncertain. Germline V lookup: CDR1 SGHRS, CDR2 YFSETQ. The germline V and J ends were trimmed by 0 bases and 3 bases, with 9 bases remaining between them. This CDR3 region has 14 residues. CDR3 amino acids: CASSLAQRDTEAFF. CDR3 coding DNA: TGCGCCAGCAGCTTGGCCCAGCGGGACACTGAAGCTTTCTTT.

This clone appeared a few times. V is TRBV11-2 and J is TRBJ1-1; D might be TRBD1 (5 bases). CDR3 length: 12 amino acids. Trimming removed 5 bases from V and 8 bases from J, with 12 bases in between. CDR1 is SGHAT, CDR2 FQNNGV, per germline. The CDR3 region has the DNA TGTGCCAGCAGCCAACTCAGGACAGAAGCTTTCTTT. Translation: CASSQLRTEAFF.

The table lists this clone with a count of one. The chain combines TRBV5-1 with TRBJ2-5; 7 bases fit TRBD1. From germline, CDR1 is SGHRS and CDR2 YFSETQ. CDR3 size: 14 residues. Unmatched junction bases numbered 5, after V lost 3 bases and J lost 3 bases. CDR3 sequence: CASSYRGRKETQYF. In DNA, the CDR3 is TGCGCCAGCAGCTACAGGGGAAGGAAAGAGACCCAGTACTTC.

The chain joins TRBV19 to TRBJ2-3; D perhaps matches TRBD2 (6 bases). Trimming cost V 7 bases and J 2 bases, with 10 bases left between them. From germline, CDR1 is LNHDA and CDR2 SQIVND (reference sequence). This CDR3 region has 13 residues. The CDR3 is CASKREATDTQYF. In nucleotides, the CDR3 is TGTGCCAGTAAGAGGGAGGCCACAGATACGCAGTATTTT.